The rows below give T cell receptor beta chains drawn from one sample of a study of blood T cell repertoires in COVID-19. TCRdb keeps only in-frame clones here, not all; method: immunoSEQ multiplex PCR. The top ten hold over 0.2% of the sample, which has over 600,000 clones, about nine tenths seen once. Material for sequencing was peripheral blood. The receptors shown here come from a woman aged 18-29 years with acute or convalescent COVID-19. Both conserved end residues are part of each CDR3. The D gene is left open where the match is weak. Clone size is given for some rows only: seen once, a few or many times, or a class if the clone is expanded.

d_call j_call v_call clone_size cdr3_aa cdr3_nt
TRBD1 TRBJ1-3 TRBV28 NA CATIRGLGGNTIYF TGTGCCACCATCAGGGGGCTAGGAGGAAACACCATATATTTT
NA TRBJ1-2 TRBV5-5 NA CASSLRGSDGYTF TGTGCCAGCAGCTTGCGGGGGTCGGATGGCTACACCTTC
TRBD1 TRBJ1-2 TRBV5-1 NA CASSVTGVYGYTF TGCGCCAGCAGCGTGACAGGGGTCTATGGCTACACCTTC
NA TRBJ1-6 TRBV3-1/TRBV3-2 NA CASSPRGFTYNSPLHF TGTGCCAGCAGCCCCCGAGGGTTTACCTATAATTCACCCCTCCACTTT
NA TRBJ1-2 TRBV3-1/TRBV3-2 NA CASSRPGTPASPSGYTF TGTGCCAGCAGCCGGCCGGGGACTCCAGCCTCTCCTAGCGGCTACACCTTC
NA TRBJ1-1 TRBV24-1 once CATQAGRNTEAFF TGTGCCACCCAAGCGGGCAGGAACACTGAAGCTTTCTTT
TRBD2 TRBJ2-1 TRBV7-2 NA CASSLVGTSGGDEQFF TGTGCCAGCAGCTTAGTTGGGACTAGCGGGGGGGACGAGCAGTTCTTC
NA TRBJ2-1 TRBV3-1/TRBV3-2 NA CASSQAGRGPYNEQFF TGTGCCAGCAGCCAAGCTGGGCGGGGGCCCTACAATGAGCAGTTCTTC
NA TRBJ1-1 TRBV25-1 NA CASSEFFFGGDHTEAFF TGTGCCAGCAGTGAATTCTTTTTCGGGGGGGACCACACTGAAGCTTTCTTT
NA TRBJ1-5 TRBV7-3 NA CASSLTGGQPQHF TGTGCCAGCAGCTTAACGGGGGGGCAGCCCCAGCATTTT
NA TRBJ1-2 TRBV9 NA CASRHRGDYGYTF TGTGCCAGCAGGCATCGGGGGGACTATGGCTACACCTTC
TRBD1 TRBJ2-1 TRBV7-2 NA CASSFSGTVNEQFF TGTGCCAGCAGCTTCTCGGGGACAGTCAATGAGCAGTTCTTC
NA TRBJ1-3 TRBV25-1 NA CASSGPGTNTGNTIYF TGTGCCAGCAGTGGCCCCGGGACAAATACTGGAAACACCATATATTTT
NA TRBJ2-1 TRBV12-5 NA CASGFTVSYNEQFF TGTGCTAGTGGTTTCACAGTCTCCTACAATGAGCAGTTCTTC
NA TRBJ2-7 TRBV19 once CASSLTGEGVEQYF TGTGCCAGTAGTTTGACAGGGGAGGGGGTCGAGCAGTACTTC
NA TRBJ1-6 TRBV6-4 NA CASSEGRGDSPLHF TGTGCCAGCAGTGAGGGGAGGGGGGATTCACCCCTCCACTTT
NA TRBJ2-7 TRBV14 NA CASRGDTPYEQYF TGTGCCAGCAGGGGGGACACTCCCTACGAGCAGTACTTC
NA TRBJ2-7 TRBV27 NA CASSSPGQSKEQYF TGTGCCAGCAGTTCGCCGGGACAATCCAAAGAGCAGTACTTC
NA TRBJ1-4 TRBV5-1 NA CASSPEAQGLGKLFF TGCGCCAGCAGCCCTGAGGCGCAGGGGCTGGGAAAACTGTTTTTT
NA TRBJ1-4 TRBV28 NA CASRPGGGVGDEKLFF TGTGCCAGCCGGCCCGGCGGGGGGGTGGGCGATGAAAAACTGTTTTTT
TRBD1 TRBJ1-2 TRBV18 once CASSLQGPLSNYGYTF TGTGCCAGCTCCCTACAGGGGCCCCTTTCTAACTATGGCTACACCTTC
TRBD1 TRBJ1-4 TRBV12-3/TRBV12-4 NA CASWAGGEKLFF TGTGCCAGCTGGGCAGGGGGAGAAAAACTGTTTTTT
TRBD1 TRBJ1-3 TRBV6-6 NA CASSRDRGEGNTIYF TGTGCCAGCAGTAGAGACAGGGGAGAAGGAAACACCATATATTTT
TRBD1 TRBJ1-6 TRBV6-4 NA CASILDRGVAGNNSPLHF TGTGCCAGCATTCTGGACAGGGGGGTAGCTGGCAATAATTCACCCCTCCACTTT
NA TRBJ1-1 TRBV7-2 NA CASSPRGYTEAFF TGTGCCAGCAGCCCCCGGGGGTACACTGAAGCTTTCTTT